Shown below are 18 T cell receptor beta chains from a single sample sequenced in a study of T cell clonotyping in hematopoietic cell transplantation. Only in-frame clones appear in the TCRdb table, and some are missing; sequencing was by immunoSEQ multiplex PCR. The sample lists roughly 20,000 clones; 86% were seen once. Sample time point: recipient sample about 28 days before transplant, after cytoreduction. The material sequenced was peripheral blood mononuclear cells, taken before stem cell transplant. Receptors were obtained from a man aged 50 or older with acute myeloid leukemia. Some clones in this sample may be carry-over from other donors' samples.

The CDR3, as DNA: TGTGCCAGCAGTTTGGGGGGGCCCCCGGCCGCCTACGAGCAGTACTTC. This gives the protein CASSLGGPPAAYEQYF. The rearrangement joins TRBV27 to TRBJ2-7; TRBD2 is a possible D gene (7 bases). The CDR3 covers 16 residues. The ends were cut back, 3 bases at V and 2 bases at J, with 17 bases in the middle. In germline, CDR1 is MNHEY, CDR2 SMNVEV (reference sequence).

This sequence joins TRBV6-5 and TRBJ2-3, with D possibly being TRBD2 (6 bases). Trimming shortened V by 1 base and J by 6 bases, and 14 bases separated the two germline ends. CDR1 and CDR2 from the germline V gene are MNHEY and SVGAGI. The CDR3 spans 15 residues. The CDR3 loop is CASSYWAGRGDTQYF. Here the CDR3 DNA reads TGTGCCAGCAGTTACTGGGCGGGGCGAGGGGATACGCAGTATTTT.

The V gene is TRBV5-6, the J gene TRBJ2-5, with TRBD2 matching over 10 bases. Germline V gene data show CDR1 as SGHDT and CDR2 as YYEEEE. The CDR3 consists of 17 residues. V shed 2 bases, J shed 2 bases, and the junction held 9 bases outside the gene matches. DNA for the CDR3: TGTGCCAGCAGCTTAGTTCTAGCGGGGGAGGCACAAGAGACCCAGTACTTC. It specifies CASSLVLAGEAQETQYF.

This clone has only one observation. This chain connects TRBV19 to TRBJ1-5; no clear D. The ends were cut back, 8 bases at V and 2 bases at J, with 16 bases in the middle. The CDR3 contains 15 residues. CDR1 LNHDA and CDR2 SQIVND come from the germline V gene (reference sequence). The CDR3 DNA reads TGTGCCAGTTGCGGAGATCACCTCGGCAATCAGCCCCAGCATTTT. Encoded protein: CASCGDHLGNQPQHF.

The chain recombines TRBV7-9 with TRBJ2-5; 11 nucleotides match TRBD2. The closer fit of TRBJ2-7 to the DNA end suggests the J call may be wrong. Germline V gene sequence: CDR1 SEHNR, CDR2 FQNEAQ (reference sequence). This CDR3 is 15 amino acids long. CDR3 coding DNA: TGTGCCAGCAGCCAACGGACTAGCGGGCCGTACGAGCAGTACTTC. Translation: CASSQRTSGPYEQYF.

This clone came up a few times. The gene calls are TRBV7-9 and TRBJ2-5; D is uncertain. Germline CDR1 reads SEHNR; CDR2 reads FQNEAQ (reference sequence). The V end was cut by 5 bases, the J end by 5 bases, with 12 bases between. The CDR3 is 13 residues long. The CDR3 loop is CASSPPLQETQYF. For the CDR3, the DNA is TGTGCCAGCAGCCCCCCACTACAGGAGACCCAGTACTTC.

The chain links TRBV6-5 to TRBJ2-2; a possible D gene is TRBD2 (5 bases). The CDR3 has 14 residues. V lost 2 bases, J lost 4 bases, and 8 bases lay in between. Germline CDR1 is MNHEY and CDR2 is SVGAGI. The CDR3 region is CASSYGSSTGELFF. Written as DNA, the CDR3 is TGTGCCAGCAGTTACGGGAGTAGCACCGGGGAGCTGTTTTTT.

This rearrangement joins TRBV6-5 to TRBJ2-3, with no clear D. V was trimmed by 8 bases and J by 0 bases, leaving 9 bases between them. Germline V gene lookup returns CDR1 MNHEY and CDR2 SVGAGI. The CDR3 has 13 residues. The CDR3 sequence is CASGLQSTDTQYF. DNA of the CDR3: TGTGCCAGCGGGCTCCAAAGCACAGATACGCAGTATTTT.

This chain uses TRBV6-5 with TRBJ1-2; 7 bases agree with TRBD1. Trimming took 7 bases from V and 7 from J; bases not matched to a gene: 6. In germline, CDR1 is MNHEY, CDR2 SVGAGI. This CDR3 comprises 12 residues. Here the CDR3 DNA reads TGTGCCAGCACCAGGGGGGCAACTGGCTACACCTTC. This sequence encodes CASTRGATGYTF.

The chain carries TRBV2 and TRBJ1-1; D gene unclear. This CDR3 is 15 amino acids long. The V gene's germline CDR1 is SNHLY and CDR2 FYNNEI. V lost 1 base and J 0 bases, leaving 9 bases between the germline ends. CDR3 region: CASSEDSRMNTEAFF. The CDR3 DNA reads TGTGCCAGCAGTGAAGACAGTCGAATGAACACTGAAGCTTTCTTT.

The V gene is TRBV9, the J gene TRBJ2-1; TRBD2 aligns across 12 bases. Losses at the gene ends were 0 bases for V and 10 bases for J; bases not matched to a gene: 2. Germline-derived CDR1 and CDR2 are SGDLS and YYNGEE. This CDR3 is built from 14 residues. CDR3 bases: TGTGCCAGCAGCGTAGGGGGGACTAGCGGGGAGCAGTTCTTC. Translation gives CASSVGGTSGEQFF. Combining the CDR3 with reference TRBV9 and TRBJ2-1 gives the whole variable domain DSGVTQTPKHLITATGQRVTLRCSPRSGDLSVYWYQQSLDQGLQFLIQYYNGEERAKGNILERFSAQQFPDLHSELNLSSLELGDSALYFCASSVGGTSGEQFFGPGTRLTVL.

V usage is TRBV9 and J usage is TRBJ1-4, with TRBD1 identical over 8 bases. V was clipped by 3 bases and J by 7 bases; unmatched bases: 8. The CDR3 covers 15 residues. The germline gives CDR1 SGDLS, CDR2 YYNGEE. CDR3 amino acids: CASSGGQEGAEKLFF. The CDR3 DNA reads as TGTGCCAGCAGCGGGGGACAGGAGGGGGCTGAAAAACTGTTTTTT.

This clone came up a few times. V and J are TRBV28 and TRBJ1-2; 7 bases are shared with TRBD1. The germline V gene encodes CDR1 MDHEN and CDR2 SYDVKM. V trimming: 5 bases; J trimming: 12 bases; junction bases outside the gene matches: 15. The CDR3 has 14 residues. CDR3 region: CASSPEGTVVQHTF. The DNA of the CDR3 is TGTGCCAGCAGTCCCGAAGGGACAGTCGTTCAGCACACCTTC.

DNA for the CDR3: TGTGCCAGCAGCCTAAACCCGGGACTCGAAATCGGGCCGTATTTT. The encoded protein is CASSLNPGLEIGPYF. The chain couples TRBV9 to TRBJ2-3, with D perhaps matching TRBD2 (6 bases). This CDR3 is 15 amino acids long. Germline V gives CDR1 SGDLS, CDR2 YYNGEE. V dropped 4 bases and J dropped 14 bases, with 26 bases sitting between them.

This clone has just a few counts. The rearrangement links TRBV6-5 to TRBJ2-5; TRBD2 aligns across 8 bases. CDR1 and CDR2 from the germline V gene are MNHEY and SVGAGI. With V trimmed by 2 bases and J by 5 bases, 10 bases remained unmatched. The CDR3 spans 16 residues. The CDR3 bases are TGTGCCAGCAGTTACCGCCGGGCGGGGGGAATGGAGACCCAGTACTTC. Amino acids: CASSYRRAGGMETQYF.

This chain links TRBV7-2 with TRBJ2-5; 9 bases align to TRBD1. The V gene's germline CDR1 is SGHTA and CDR2 FQGNSA. The CDR3 consists of 14 residues. The junction had 3 bases not matched to a gene; V was cut back by 5 bases and J by 2 bases. The CDR3 coding sequence is TGTGCCAGCAGCCGTGACAGGGGGCAAGAGACCCAGTACTTC. The encoded protein is CASSRDRGQETQYF.

The genes are TRBV5-4 and TRBJ2-2; D call uncertain. V was cut by 2 bases and J by 0 bases, with 5 bases left in between. CDR1 and CDR2 (germline): SGHNT, YYREEE (reference sequence). The CDR3 loop spans 14 amino acids. The CDR3 protein is CASSFRANTGELFF. The CDR3 region has the DNA TGTGCCAGCAGCTTTAGAGCGAACACCGGGGAGCTGTTTTTT.

This chain joins TRBV11-2 and TRBJ1-1; perhaps TRBD1 as D (5 bases). Germline CDR1 is SGHAT and CDR2 is FQNNGV. The V end was cut by 1 base, the J end by 8 bases, with 14 bases between. This CDR3 contains 14 residues. The CDR3 DNA sequence: TGTGCCAGCAGCTTAGGGGGCGCACAATCCGAAGCTTTCTTT. Encoded protein: CASSLGGAQSEAFF.